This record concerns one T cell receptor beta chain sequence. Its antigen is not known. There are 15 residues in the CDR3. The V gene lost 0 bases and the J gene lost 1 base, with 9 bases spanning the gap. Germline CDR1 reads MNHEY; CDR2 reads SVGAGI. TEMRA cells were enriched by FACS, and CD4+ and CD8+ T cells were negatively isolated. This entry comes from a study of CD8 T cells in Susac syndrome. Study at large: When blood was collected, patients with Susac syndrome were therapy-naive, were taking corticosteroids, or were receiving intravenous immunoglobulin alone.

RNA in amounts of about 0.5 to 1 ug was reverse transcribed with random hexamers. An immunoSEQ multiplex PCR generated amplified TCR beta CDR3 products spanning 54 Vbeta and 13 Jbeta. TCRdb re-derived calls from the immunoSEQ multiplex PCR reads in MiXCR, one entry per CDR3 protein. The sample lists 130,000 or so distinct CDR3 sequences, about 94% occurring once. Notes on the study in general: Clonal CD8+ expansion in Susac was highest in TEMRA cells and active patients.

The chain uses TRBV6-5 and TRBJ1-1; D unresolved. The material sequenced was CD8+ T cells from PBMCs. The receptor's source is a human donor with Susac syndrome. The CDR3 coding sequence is TGTGCCAGCAGTTACTCGGAACCTTGGAACACTGAAGCTTTCTTT. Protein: CASSYSEPWNTEAFF.